Following are 20 T cell receptor beta chains from one sample sequenced in a study of T-cell memory formation after mild COVID-19. TCRdb used MiXCR to reprocess the 5' RACE reads, holding one entry per CDR3 protein. The repertoire holds a few hundred thousand distinct CDR3 sequences, with 20% to 25% as singletons. What was sequenced was PBMCs or a T cell subset sorted from them (not recorded which). All receptors derive from an adult woman who had mild COVID-19 (a few samples of this study predate the infection). Cell type and time point are not known.

The genes are TRBV6-2 or TRBV6-3 and TRBJ2-1; D might be TRBD2 (6 bases). This CDR3 is 17 amino acids long. V was pared by 0 bases and J by 2 bases, with 14 bases between. Germline assignment: CDR1 MNHEY and CDR2 SVGEGT. CDR3: CASSYSRGVAAYNEQFF. DNA for the CDR3: TGTGCCAGCAGTTACTCGAGAGGGGTAGCGGCCTACAATGAGCAGTTCTTC.

The chain has TRBV27 and TRBJ2-7; 11 bases line up with TRBD1. The CDR3 consists of 16 residues. CDR1 and CDR2 from the germline V gene are MNHEY and SMNVEV (reference sequence). V gave up 7 bases and J gave up 0 bases; unmatched junction bases: 8. CDR3 residues: CASTYSGTGGSYEQYF. CDR3 sequence (DNA): TGTGCCAGCACTTACTCCGGGACAGGGGGCTCCTACGAGCAGTACTTC.

The chain employs TRBV7-2 and TRBJ2-7, with 10 bases aligning to TRBD1. The CDR3 runs 15 residues. Germline loops: CDR1 SGHTA, CDR2 FQGNSA. The ends lost 6 bases at V and 3 bases at J; junction bases unmatched: 8. In DNA, the CDR3 is TGTGCCAGCAGACGACACCGGGACAGGGGCTACGAGCAGTACTTC. Translating gives CASRRHRDRGYEQYF.

This clonotype was detected only a few times. The gene calls are TRBV30 and TRBJ1-1; perhaps TRBD1 as D (5 bases). The V end lost 5 bases, the J end lost 1 base, and 5 bases lay between the germline ends. The CDR3 extends over 11 amino acids. The germline CDR1 and CDR2 sequences are GTSNPN and SVGIG (reference sequence). The CDR3 DNA sequence: TGTGCCTGGGACAGGAACACTGAAGCTTTCTTT. Amino acid sequence: CAWDRNTEAFF.

In this sample, this clonotype turned up a few times. This chain uses TRBV19 with TRBJ2-6; D may correspond to TRBD1 or TRBD2 (6 bases each). V lost 5 bases, J lost 4 bases, and 12 bases lay in between. The CDR3 is 15 residues long. The germline V gene encodes CDR1 LNHDA and CDR2 SQIVND (reference sequence). CDR3 nucleotides: TGTGCCAGTAGTCCCGGGGGCCGCGGGGCCAACGTCCTGACTTTC. This gives the protein CASSPGGRGANVLTF.

This clonotype was seen a handful of times. The chain has TRBV12-3 or TRBV12-4 and TRBJ2-2, with no clear D. This CDR3 is 18 amino acids long. Trimming shortened V by 3 bases and J by 1 base, and 18 bases separated the two germline ends. This CDR3 reads CASSFVEIWTQNTGELFF. The CDR3 region has the DNA TGTGCCAGCAGTTTTGTAGAAATCTGGACGCAGAACACCGGGGAGCTGTTTTTT.

The rearrangement links TRBV20-1 to TRBJ1-6; D unresolved. The V end lost 0 bases, the J end lost 7 bases, and 7 bases lay between the germline ends. Germline lookup yields CDR1 DFQATT and CDR2 SNEGSKA (reference sequence). CDR3 length equals 13 residues. The CDR3 spells CSARDRRNSPLHF. Written as DNA, the CDR3 is TGCAGTGCTAGAGATCGAAGGAATTCACCCCTCCACTTT.

This clonotype was found many times. V gene TRBV5-4 combines with J gene TRBJ2-3; D uncertain. Trimming took 0 bases from V and 0 from J, leaving 14 bases between them. CDR3 length: 17 amino acids. Germline V gene data show CDR1 as SGHNT and CDR2 as YYREEE (reference sequence). CDR3 amino acids: CASSLGQMVSSTDTQYF. As DNA, the CDR3 is TGTGCCAGCAGCTTGGGCCAAATGGTTTCTAGCACAGATACGCAGTATTTT. The variable domain in full, completed from reference TRBV5-4 and TRBJ2-3, reads ETGVTQSPTHLIKTRGQQVTLRCSSQSGHNTVSWYQQALGQGPQFIFQYYREEENGRGNFPPRFSGLQFPNYSSELNVNALELDDSALYLCASSLGQMVSSTDTQYFGPGTRLTVL.

The genes are TRBV5-1 and TRBJ2-3; 7 bases match TRBD1. This CDR3 spans 14 amino acids. With V trimmed by 4 bases and J by 4 bases, 6 bases remained unmatched. Germline CDR1 is SGHRS and CDR2 is YFSETQ. CDR3 DNA sequence: TGCGCCAGCAGCGGGGGACAGCCCCCAGATACGCAGTATTTT. Encoded protein: CASSGGQPPDTQYF.

The chain couples TRBV11-2 to TRBJ2-1, with 7 positions matching TRBD2. Germline V gene sequence: CDR1 SGHAT, CDR2 FQNNGV. V lost 4 bases, J lost 6 bases, and 12 bases stayed unmatched. The CDR3 totals 16 residues. The CDR3 nucleotides are TGTGCCAGCAGCTGGAACCGGGACTACCCGGTCAATGAGCAGTTCTTC. Residues: CASSWNRDYPVNEQFF.

This clonotype was seen once. This chain uses TRBV20-1 with TRBJ2-3; D ambiguous. The length of the CDR3 is 13 residues. Germline CDR1 DFQATT, CDR2 SNEGSKA (reference sequence). Trimming shortened V by 5 bases and J by 2 bases, and 11 bases separated the two germline ends. The CDR3 DNA reads TGCAGTGCTCCGGTGGTGTCCACAGATACGCAGTATTTT. Encoded protein: CSAPVVSTDTQYF.

V is TRBV7-2 and J is TRBJ2-3, with TRBD2 matching over 7 bases. There are 15 residues in the CDR3. CDR1 and CDR2 from the germline V gene are SGHTA and FQGNSA. V trimming: 1 base; J trimming: 4 bases; junction bases outside the gene matches: 5. The CDR3 region has the DNA TGTGCCAGCAGCTTAGAGTGGACTAGAGCAGATACGCAGTATTTT. Encoded protein: CASSLEWTRADTQYF.

The V and J genes are TRBV30 and TRBJ2-7, with 7 bases fitting TRBD1. Germline CDR1 reads GTSNPN; CDR2 reads SVGIG (reference sequence). The CDR3 loop spans 11 amino acids. V shed 1 base and J 6 bases; nucleotides not matched to a gene: 0. This CDR3 is CAWSAGGEQYF. As DNA, the CDR3 is TGTGCCTGGAGTGCAGGGGGCGAGCAGTACTTC.

The chain recombines TRBV12-3 or TRBV12-4 with TRBJ1-1; no clear D gene. V lost 9 bases, J lost 11 bases, and 16 bases lay in between. The CDR3 is made up of 11 amino acids. CDR3: CASSKASRAFF. CDR3 sequence (DNA): TGTGCCAGTTCCAAGGCTTCAAGGGCTTTCTTT.

This clonotype was picked up a small number of times. One end of the junction is discordant with germline, which a read error may explain. The V gene is TRBV7-7, the J gene TRBJ2-2, with D maybe TRBD2 (5 bases). The CDR3 has 14 amino acids. CDR1 SSHAT and CDR2 FNYEAQ come from the germline V gene (reference sequence). CDR3 DNA: TGTGCTAGCAGCTTAGTGTCGGGATCCGGGGAGCTGTTTTTT. It specifies CASSLVSGSGELFF.

This clonotype was counted many times. The chain joins TRBV20-1 to TRBJ2-7; 12 positions match TRBD2. This CDR3 has 15 residues. Germline lookup yields CDR1 DFQATT and CDR2 SNEGSKA (reference sequence). The J segment lost 4 bases and the V segment lost 0 bases, leaving 4 bases of the junction unmatched. CDR3 protein: CSARELAGGRYEQYF. In DNA, the CDR3 is TGCAGTGCTAGAGAACTAGCGGGGGGCCGTTACGAGCAGTACTTC.

This clonotype was counted a few times. The rearrangement uses TRBV20-1 and TRBJ1-2; D remains unclear. V gave up 5 bases and J gave up 3 bases, with 13 bases separating them. The CDR3 is made up of 13 amino acids. The germline CDR1 and CDR2 sequences are DFQATT and SNEGSKA (reference sequence). The CDR3 nucleotides are TGCAGTGCTTATACAACCTCGCACTATGGCTACACCTTC. The encoded protein is CSAYTTSHYGYTF.

This clonotype has only a few counts. The CDR3 region is CASSPPEQGRGYTF. The DNA of the CDR3 is TGTGCCAGCTCACCACCGGAGCAGGGGCGCGGCTACACCTTC. This chain joins TRBV18 and TRBJ1-2; a possible D gene is TRBD1 (6 bases). In germline, CDR1 is KGHSH, CDR2 LQKENI. V was pared by 0 bases and J by 8 bases, with 13 bases between. CDR3 length equals 14 residues.

This clonotype turned up a few times. The chain uses TRBV24-1 and TRBJ1-2, with D uncertain. The CDR3 loop spans 14 amino acids. Trimming took off 3 bases at V and 5 bases at J, with 12 bases between the two ends. Germline V gene lookup returns CDR1 KGHDR and CDR2 SFDVKD. The CDR3 sequence is CATSDGRKTYGYTF. In DNA, the CDR3 is TGTGCCACCAGTGATGGACGGAAGACTTATGGCTACACCTTC.

The rearrangement uses TRBV12-3 or TRBV12-4 and TRBJ1-3; TRBD1 might be the D (5 bases). The CDR3 sequence is 16 residues long. The V end was cut by 5 bases, the J end by 2 bases, with 16 bases between. The DNA of the CDR3 is TGTGCCAGCAGTCCCGACAGAAGATTGACTGGAAACACCATATATTTT. Residues: CASSPDRRLTGNTIYF.